The present T cell receptor beta chain was sequenced within a study of T-cell reconstitution after alpha-beta-depleted transplantation in children. There are 14 residues in the CDR3. V was pared by 1 base and J by 3 bases, with 9 bases between. Molecular barcoding with unique molecular identifiers was used for the TCRbeta library. TCRdb re-derived calls from the PCR reads in MiXCR, one entry per CDR3 protein. The sample holds about 500,000 distinct CDR3 sequences, around a third seen once. The source is a human donor who donated a stem cell graft to a child with aplastic anemia. The starting material was PBMCs from the stem cell graft donor, obtained from the stem cell graft. The J gene is TRBJ1-2, the V gene TRBV12-3 or TRBV12-4, with D uncertain. This CDR3 is CASSLDGWDYGYTF. DNA of the CDR3: TGTGCCAGCAGTTTAGACGGATGGGACTATGGCTACACCTTC.